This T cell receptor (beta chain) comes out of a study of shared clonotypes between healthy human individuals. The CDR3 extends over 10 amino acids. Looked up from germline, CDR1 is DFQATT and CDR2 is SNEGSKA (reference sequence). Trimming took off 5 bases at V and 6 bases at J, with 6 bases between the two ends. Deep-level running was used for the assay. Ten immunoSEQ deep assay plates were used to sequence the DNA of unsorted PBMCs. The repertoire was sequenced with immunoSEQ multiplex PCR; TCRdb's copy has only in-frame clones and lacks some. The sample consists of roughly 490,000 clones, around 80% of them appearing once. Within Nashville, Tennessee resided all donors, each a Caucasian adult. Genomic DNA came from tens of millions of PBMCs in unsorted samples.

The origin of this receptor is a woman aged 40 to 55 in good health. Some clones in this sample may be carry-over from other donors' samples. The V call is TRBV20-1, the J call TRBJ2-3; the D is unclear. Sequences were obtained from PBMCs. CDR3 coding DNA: TGCAGTGCTGCTCGGGATACGCAGTATTTT. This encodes CSAARDTQYF.